This T cell receptor (beta chain) was sequenced for a study of T-cell reconstitution after alpha-beta-depleted transplantation in children. This CDR3 has 16 residues. Looked up from germline, CDR1 is MNHEY and CDR2 is SVGEGT. Trimming left V 2 bases short and J 2 bases short, with 16 bases between. Regarding the study as a whole: Roughly two months post-transplant, alpha-beta T cells reportedly originated from several hundred graft clones that had expanded.

Researchers prepared the TCRbeta library using unique molecular identifiers, the study reports. MiXCR was run by TCRdb on the PCR reads, yielding one entry per CDR3 protein. The sample includes hundreds of thousands of distinct CDR3 sequences, 10% to 15% of them seen just once. This clonotype came up a few times. Its antigen is not known. The chain employs TRBV6-2 or TRBV6-3 and TRBJ2-7, with D hard to call. The sequenced sample was PBMCs, mostly from graft donor cells, obtained 360 days after TCRalphabeta/CD19-depleted stem cell transplant. The sequence was collected from a male patient between 5 and 17 years old who had a stem cell transplant for acute myeloid leukemia, so the T cells may come from the graft donor. CDR3 in amino acids: CASSYNNHQGTYEQYF. The DNA for the CDR3 is TGTGCCAGCAGTTACAATAACCATCAAGGGACCTACGAGCAGTACTTC.